The 21 T cell receptor beta chains below come from one sample, sequenced in a study of blood T cells in healthy people across ages. Then a second PCR, running roughly 7 to 11 cycles, was carried out with a sample-barcoded 5' primer and a J-beta primer mix. TCRdb independently ran MiXCR on the 5' RACE reads; one entry per CDR3 protein. The top ten hold 6.5% to 8.5% of the sample, which has roughly 1,300,000 distinct CDR3 sequences, almost 60% seen once. Sequencing used blood. These receptors all come from a man aged 18 to 35 in good health.

The gene calls are TRBV12-3 or TRBV12-4 and TRBJ1-6; TRBD1 aligns across 8 bases. The junction had 3 bases not matched to a gene; V was cut back by 6 bases and J by 5 bases. The CDR3 covers 14 residues. CDR3 sequence reads: CASRAGQDNSPLHF. In DNA form, the CDR3 reads TGTGCCAGCAGGGCGGGACAGGATAATTCACCCCTCCACTTT.

This chain joins TRBV7-9 and TRBJ2-1; 7 bases are a match to TRBD2. The CDR3 has 16 amino acids. V was clipped by 5 bases and J by 0 bases; unmatched bases: 7. Germline lookup yields CDR1 SEHNR and CDR2 FQNEAQ (reference sequence). CDR3 nucleotides: TGTGCCAGCAGCCGTCTCGGGGGGAGCTCCTACAATGAGCAGTTCTTC. This encodes CASSRLGGSSYNEQFF.

This chain connects TRBV6-1 to TRBJ1-2, with 9 bases identical to TRBD1. The CDR3 has 15 amino acids. CDR1 is MNHNS and CDR2 is SASEGT in the germline V gene. V trimming: 3 bases; J trimming: 4 bases; junction bases outside the gene matches: 6. CDR3 in DNA: TGTGCCAGCAGTGAGGACAGGGGACGGGCCTATGGCTACACCTTC. As protein: CASSEDRGRAYGYTF.

This chain uses TRBV20-1 with TRBJ1-6; D ambiguous. This CDR3 has 12 residues. The V end was cut by 6 bases, the J end by 5 bases, with 8 bases between. CDR1 is DFQATT, CDR2 SNEGSKA, per germline (reference sequence). The CDR3 here is CSAALNNSPLHF. In nucleotides, the CDR3 is TGCAGTGCAGCCCTCAATAATTCACCCCTCCACTTT.

The genes are TRBV10-3 and TRBJ2-3, with D hard to call. The V end was cut by 5 bases, the J end by 5 bases, with 5 bases between. This CDR3 has 11 amino acids. In germline, CDR1 is ENHRY, CDR2 SYGVKD. Here the CDR3 reads CAISFGDTQYF. DNA for the CDR3: TGTGCCATCAGTTTCGGAGATACGCAGTATTTT.

This clonotype was recorded a few times. The junction does not match germline at one end; this may be a read error. The chain has TRBV6-6 and TRBJ2-7, with TRBD1 as a possible D gene (6 bases). Germline V CDR1 and CDR2: MNHNY, SVGAGI (reference sequence). The CDR3 sequence is 15 residues long. The CDR3 is CASSYKTGTDFEEYF. CDR3 coding DNA: TGTGCCAGCAGTTACAAGACAGGAACCGACTTCGAGGAGTACTTC.

The chain combines TRBV7-9 with TRBJ1-4, with D possibly TRBD1 on 5 matching bases. CDR1 and CDR2 (germline): SEHNR, FQNEAQ (reference sequence). This CDR3 is built from 15 residues. V lost 1 base to trimming and J lost 5 bases, with 11 bases between them. The CDR3 region has the DNA TGTGCCAGCAGCTTAGTGGGGGAGAAGAATGAAAAACTGTTTTTT. This translates into CASSLVGEKNEKLFF.

CDR3 DNA sequence: TGCGCCAGCAGCTTGGCCGGGACTAGCGGAGACGGGCCATCCTACGAGCAGTACTTC. Amino acid sequence: CASSLAGTSGDGPSYEQYF. The gene calls are TRBV5-1 and TRBJ2-7; 11 nucleotides agree with TRBD2. The CDR3 is 19 residues long. Germline V gives CDR1 SGHRS, CDR2 YFSETQ. J lost 1 base, V lost 0 bases, and 12 bases had no gene match.

This clonotype was picked up a small number of times. The rearrangement links TRBV6-5 to TRBJ2-1, with D perhaps TRBD1 (5 bases). The germline CDR1 and CDR2 sequences are MNHEY and SVGAGI. Trimming took off 2 bases at V and 7 bases at J, with 15 bases between the two ends. CDR3 length: 15 amino acids. The CDR3 protein is CASSYQQALWNEQFF. The CDR3 DNA follows: TGTGCCAGCAGTTACCAACAGGCCCTCTGGAATGAGCAGTTCTTC.

The chain carries TRBV4-2 and TRBJ1-1, with D maybe TRBD1 (6 bases). The V and J ends lost 1 base and 3 bases respectively, with 18 bases between them. From germline, CDR1 is LGHNA and CDR2 YNFKEQ. The CDR3 is 17 amino acids. Here the CDR3 reads CASSQARGQGRDTEAFF. The CDR3 DNA is TGTGCCAGCAGCCAAGCGCGGGGGCAGGGGAGGGACACTGAAGCTTTCTTT.

The V and J genes are TRBV4-1 and TRBJ2-3; D perhaps matches TRBD1 (6 bases). In germline, CDR1 is MGHRA, CDR2 YSYEKL. This CDR3 has 16 residues. V lost 6 bases and J lost 4, with 20 bases in between. The CDR3 reads CASRYSDRLVPDTQYF. The CDR3 DNA is TGCGCCAGCAGGTACTCCGACAGGCTGGTGCCAGATACGCAGTATTTT.

This clonotype showed up just a few times. This sequence joins TRBV5-1 and TRBJ1-4, with TRBD1 matching 7 bases. V dropped 3 bases and J dropped 6; count of bases not matched to a gene: 8. The germline CDR1 and CDR2 sequences are SGHRS and YFSETQ. The CDR3 is 15 residues long. CDR3 coding DNA: TGCGCCAGCAGCTCAACAGGGGATATGGATGAAAAACTGTTTTTT. This encodes CASSSTGDMDEKLFF.

The CDR3 bases are TGTGCCAGCAGCTTCTTACCGACTAGCGGGAGGCTTGATACGCAGTATTTT. Protein: CASSFLPTSGRLDTQYF. The chain recombines TRBV11-2 with TRBJ2-3; 13 positions agree with TRBD2. V lost 3 bases and J lost 6; bases outside the gene matches: 9. This CDR3 contains 17 residues. Per germline, CDR1 SGHAT and CDR2 FQNNGV.

This clonotype showed up just a few times. This chain links TRBV6-5 with TRBJ1-2, with TRBD1 identical over 7 bases. V dropped 4 bases and J dropped 7; count of bases not matched to a gene: 3. The V gene's germline CDR1 is MNHEY and CDR2 SVGAGI. This CDR3 is built from 12 residues. CDR3 sequence (DNA): TGTGCCAGCAGTTCATCAGGGGGTGGCTACACCTTC. Its translation is CASSSSGGGYTF.

In the case of this clonotype: This is likely a read error, given that the CDR3 carries no conserved phenylalanine or tryptophan at its end. The rearrangement links TRBV20-1 to TRBJ2-7, with D possibly being TRBD1 (6 bases). The length of the CDR3 is 15 residues. V was pared by 6 bases and J by 0 bases, with 18 bases between. Germline V gives CDR1 DFQATT, CDR2 SNEGSKA (reference sequence). CDR3 bases: TGCAGTGCAACCAGCGACAGGACAAGCTCCTACGAGCAGTACTGC. This gives the protein CSATSDRTSSYEQYC.

The V call is TRBV29-1, the J call TRBJ2-7; D is perhaps TRBD1 (6 bases). Trimming took off 4 bases at V and 6 bases at J, with 25 bases between the two ends. The germline CDR1 and CDR2 sequences are SQVTM and ANQGSEA. The CDR3 is 16 residues long. CDR3 protein: CSVASPKTGTQGEQYF. Here the CDR3 DNA reads TGCAGCGTTGCATCTCCGAAAACCGGGACACAGGGCGAGCAGTACTTC.

A single count supports this clonotype. The V gene is TRBV21-1, the J gene TRBJ2-3; TRBD1 was called by the table and not checked on the DNA. TRBV21-1 is reported as a pseudogene. The CDR3 spans 16 residues. CDR3 in DNA: TGTGCCAGCTGTGCGGGGCACCCCTTGAGCACAGATACGCAGTATTTT. Amino acids: CASCAGHPLSTDTQYF.

This clonotype came up a few times. The chain couples TRBV13 to TRBJ2-2, with TRBD2 matching over 10 bases. After removal of 8 bases from V and 7 bases from J, the junction contained 10 bases not matched to a gene. The CDR3 is 15 residues long. The V gene's germline CDR1 is PRHDT and CDR2 FYEKMQ (reference sequence). CDR3 nucleotides: TGTGCCAGCGGAGCATCTAGCGGGAGCTTCGGGGAGCTGTTTTTT. Its translation is CASGASSGSFGELFF.

The rearrangement uses TRBV3-1 and TRBJ2-5, with a tentative D call TRBD2 (6 bases). The CDR3 has 13 amino acids. The V end lost 3 bases, the J end lost 11 bases, and 16 bases lay between the germline ends. Germline CDR1 reads LGHDT; CDR2 reads YNNKEL (reference sequence). The CDR3 DNA sequence: TGTGCCAGCAGCCAGTCCGAAATAGGGAGGCAGTACTTC. This codes for CASSQSEIGRQYF.

V gene TRBV6-5 combines with J gene TRBJ1-2; D is possibly TRBD1 (6 bases). The V end lost 4 bases, the J end lost 3 bases, and 21 bases lay between the germline ends. The length of the CDR3 is 17 residues. Looked up from germline, CDR1 is MNHEY and CDR2 is SVGAGI. CDR3 DNA sequence: TGTGCCAGCAGTTCCCTATACAGGGTGGGGATTGACTATGGCTACACCTTC. It is translated as CASSSLYRVGIDYGYTF.

The chain employs TRBV5-6 and TRBJ1-2; possible D gene TRBD1, 5 bases. This CDR3 region has 15 residues. V lost 3 bases, J lost 5 bases, and 17 bases lay in between. CDR1 and CDR2 from the germline V gene are SGHDT and YYEEEE. In DNA, the CDR3 is TGTGCCAGCAGCTGGAAACGGCAGGGTATTTATGGCTACACCTTC. Its protein product is CASSWKRQGIYGYTF.